These T cell receptor beta chains were read from a single sample in a study of prognosis after radiotherapy for stage I lung cancer. MiXCR was run by TCRdb on the multiplex PCR reads, yielding one entry per CDR3 protein. Among about 30,000 distinct CDR3 sequences, 40% to 50% were seen once, and the ten largest hold more than 15%. The source material was PBMCs, sampled before or after stereotactic body radiation therapy (not recorded which). These TCRs come from a donor aged 50 or older with non-small cell lung cancer. Both conserved end residues are part of each CDR3. A D gene is named only where the DNA matches it firmly. Not every row has a clone size; where given, it reads once, few, many or a size class.

j_call d_call clone_size v_call cdr3_aa cdr3_nt
TRBJ2-7 - many TRBV11-2 CASSPGRDHYYEQYF TGTGCCAGCAGCCCCGGGCGGGACCACTACTACGAGCAGTACTTC
TRBJ1-3 TRBD1 once TRBV5-1 CASSLNGDSGPGNTIYF TGCGCCAGCAGCTTAAACGGGGACAGCGGCCCCGGAAACACCATATATTTT
TRBJ2-7 - many TRBV19 CASSPGHGIIGEQYF TGTGCCAGTAGTCCGGGACACGGGATTATTGGCGAGCAGTACTTC
TRBJ1-2 - - TRBV28 CASSLFGAFGYTF TGTGCCAGCAGTTTGTTTGGGGCGTTTGGCTACACCTTC
TRBJ2-1 - many TRBV2 CASTHDELHEQFF TGTGCCAGCACCCACGACGAGCTCCATGAGCAGTTCTTC
TRBJ2-1 - - TRBV20-1 CSARDYRWVRNEQFF TGCAGTGCTAGAGATTACCGGTGGGTAAGGAATGAGCAGTTCTTC
TRBJ1-4 - many TRBV6-1 CASSGGGAGNEKLFF TGTGCCAGCAGTGGGGGGGGGGCGGGTAATGAAAAACTGTTTTTT
TRBJ1-5 TRBD1 - TRBV24-1 CATNDNRGVNQPQHF TGTGCCACCAATGACAACAGGGGGGTAAATCAGCCCCAGCATTTT
TRBJ1-1 - - TRBV2 CASRGGGVENEAFF TGTGCCAGCAGAGGGGGGGGTGTGGAAAATGAAGCTTTCTTT
TRBJ2-7 TRBD1 - TRBV11-2 CASRPTGDEQYF TGTGCCAGCAGACCTACAGGGGACGAGCAGTACTTC
TRBJ2-1 TRBD2 - TRBV20-1 CSANRHGGVLNSYNEQFF TGCAGTGCAAATAGACATGGGGGGGTCTTAAACTCTTACAATGAGCAGTTCTTC
TRBJ2-1 - many TRBV11-1 CASSLKQLSYNEQFF TGTGCCAGCAGCTTAAAACAACTCTCCTACAATGAGCAGTTCTTC
TRBJ1-1 TRBD1 many TRBV18 CASRQGVSTEAFF TGTGCCAGCCGACAGGGCGTCAGCACTGAAGCTTTCTTT
TRBJ2-5 TRBD2 many TRBV19 CASMRAGGEETQYF TGTGCCAGTATGCGCGCGGGAGGGGAAGAGACCCAGTACTTC
TRBJ2-1 - many TRBV9 CASSVHPSRKVNNEQFF TGTGCCAGCAGCGTACATCCTAGCAGGAAAGTAAACAATGAGCAGTTCTTC
TRBJ2-7 TRBD2 - TRBV5-1 CASSFGTIGRAGEQYF TGCGCCAGCAGCTTCGGGACTATCGGTAGGGCTGGCGAGCAGTACTTC
TRBJ1-1 - once TRBV6-2/TRBV6-3 CASSMVTEAFF TGTGCCAGCTCCATGGTCACTGAAGCTTTCTTT
TRBJ2-1 - many TRBV5-6 CASSLRVGYNEQFF TGTGCCAGCAGCTTGAGGGTAGGCTACAATGAGCAGTTCTTC
TRBJ1-6 TRBD1 many TRBV12-3/TRBV12-4 CASSFDRGRNSPLHF TGTGCCAGCAGTTTTGACAGGGGTCGGAATTCACCCCTCCACTTT
TRBJ2-2 TRBD2 many TRBV4-2 CASSQRGLGSGELFF TGTGCCAGCAGCCAACGTGGACTAGGGTCCGGGGAGCTGTTTTTT
TRBJ1-2 TRBD1 - TRBV6-5 CASSLEAQGARKYGYTF TGTGCCAGCAGTTTAGAAGCACAGGGGGCGCGTAAATATGGCTACACCTTC
TRBJ2-1 - many TRBV28 CASTDSGTRNNEQFF TGTGCCAGCACCGATTCGGGGACTCGGAACAATGAGCAGTTCTTC
TRBJ1-2 - many TRBV20-1 CSARYHQGGYTF TGCAGTGCTAGATACCACCAAGGGGGCTACACCTTC
TRBJ2-2 - - TRBV15 CATSRGGRDTGELFF TGTGCCACCAGCAGAGGGGGGCGAGACACCGGGGAGCTGTTTTTT
TRBJ2-1 TRBD2 - TRBV11-2 CASSLGTSGGDNEQFF TGTGCCAGCAGCTTAGGGACTAGCGGGGGGGACAATGAGCAGTTCTTC
TRBJ1-1 TRBD1 - TRBV7-9 CASSGTGVEAFF TGTGCCAGCAGCGGGACAGGGGTAGAAGCTTTCTTT
TRBJ2-7 - medium-sized TRBV28 CASSGLTLGEQYF TGTGCCAGTTCGGGGCTGACCCTGGGGGAGCAGTACTTC
TRBJ2-7 TRBD1 - TRBV28 CASSPHGTGGSYEQYF TGTGCCAGCAGTCCGCACGGGACAGGGGGCTCCTACGAGCAGTACTTC
TRBJ1-6 TRBD1 medium-sized TRBV2 CASSAGTGVSPLHF TGTGCCAGCAGTGCCGGGACAGGGGTGTCACCCCTCCACTTT
TRBJ2-7 - few TRBV9 CASSVGDRNCEQYF TGTGCCAGCAGCGTAGGCGACAGGAACTGCGAGCAGTACTTC
TRBJ1-1 - many TRBV6-1 CASSLLTENTEAFF TGTGCCAGCAGTCTTTTGACGGAGAACACTGAAGCTTTCTTT
TRBJ2-7 TRBD1 - TRBV6-8 CASRYWDRSYEQYF TGTGCCAGCAGGTATTGGGACAGGTCCTACGAGCAGTACTTC
TRBJ2-1 TRBD2 many TRBV3-1 CASSLGLAGVGNEQFF TGTGCCAGCAGCCTGGGACTAGCGGGAGTGGGTAATGAGCAGTTCTTC
TRBJ1-4 - many TRBV11-2 CASSLVFGGTNEKLFF TGTGCCAGCAGCTTAGTGTTCGGGGGAACTAATGAAAAACTGTTTTTT
TRBJ2-7 TRBD2 - TRBV7-9 CASSLAGSWEYEQYF TGCGCCAGCAGCTTAGCGGGTAGCTGGGAATACGAGCAGTACTTC
TRBJ1-2 TRBD1 - TRBV7-9 CASSLVPGQGYGYTF TGTGCCAGCAGCTTAGTTCCGGGACAGGGTTATGGCTACACCTTC
TRBJ2-2 - once TRBV27 CASSQPGGELFF TGTGCCAGCAGCCAACCCGGGGGGGAGCTGTTTTTT
TRBJ2-2 TRBD1 many TRBV12-3/TRBV12-4 CASTDRVGKLFF TGTGCCAGCACCGACAGGGTTGGGAAGCTGTTTTTT
TRBJ2-2 - few TRBV30 CAWSVGDHDTGELFF TGTGCCTGGAGTGTGGGGGACCATGACACCGGGGAGCTGTTTTTT
TRBJ2-1 - - TRBV7-9 CASSPMRWLGDEQFF TGTGCCAGCAGCCCCATGAGGTGGCTCGGAGATGAGCAGTTCTTC
TRBJ2-3 TRBD1 many TRBV7-9 CASSLRQGSTDTQYF TGTGCCAGCAGCCTACGACAGGGTAGCACAGATACGCAGTATTTT
TRBJ1-1 TRBD1 - TRBV7-2 CASSQNTGTGVSFF TGTGCCAGCAGTCAGAATACCGGGACAGGGGTTTCTTTCTTT
TRBJ1-2 - - TRBV5-1 CASSFYGTNGYTF TGCGCCAGCAGCTTCTACGGGACGAATGGCTACACCTTC